One sample yielded the 17 T cell receptor beta chains listed below, sequenced in a study of identifying expanded T cells in peripheral blood (dated by TCRdb to about 2019). The library relied on the immunoSEQ multiplex PCR assay. The clones in this table, taken by TCRdb from immuneACCESS, are in-frame only. Not every clone is retained; where verified, under half of the shortfall comes from an unresolved V gene, and the cause of the rest is unknown. This sample is represented by 95,000 to 100,000 clones; 87% of them were singletons. The top ten clones comprise roughly a sixth of the sample. The specimen was blood. All receptors come from a person aged 18-70 years in good health.

This clone was observed a single time. The rearrangement joins TRBV7-9 to TRBJ1-3, with D possibly being TRBD1 (6 bases). The V gene lost 5 bases and the J gene lost 1 base, with 15 bases spanning the gap. Germline V gives CDR1 SEHNR, CDR2 FQNEAQ (reference sequence). This CDR3 comprises 16 residues. CDR3 in DNA: TGTGCCAGCAGCGCAAGGACAGCTTCTTCTGGAAACACCATATATTTT. This sequence encodes CASSARTASSGNTIYF.

The chain joins TRBV5-3 to TRBJ1-5; the D is unclear. TRBV5-3 is identified as an open reading frame with a role that is uncertain. This CDR3 contains 14 residues. Trimming left V 3 bases short and J 1 base short, with 8 bases between. In DNA, the CDR3 is TGTGCCAGAAGCTCTCGGGAGAGCAATCAGCCCCAGCATTTT. Amino acids: CARSSRESNQPQHF.

This clone was counted once. The chain links TRBV7-8 to TRBJ1-1; 11 nucleotides agree with TRBD1. V was pared by 5 bases and J by 6 bases, with 2 bases of the junction left unmatched. CDR1 and CDR2 (germline): SGHVS, FQNEAQ. This CDR3 region has 13 residues. CDR3 DNA sequence: TGTGCCAGCAGCGCGGGACAGGGGGCTGAAGCTTTCTTT. Protein sequence: CASSAGQGAEAFF.

V is TRBV29-1 and J is TRBJ1-3; TRBD1 might be the D (6 bases). Trimming left V 5 bases short and J 4 bases short, with 12 bases between. Per the germline V gene, CDR1 is SQVTM and CDR2 is ANQGSEA. CDR3 length: 13 residues. In DNA, the CDR3 is TGCAGCGTTTCCGGGACAATCGGAAACACCATATATTTT. As protein: CSVSGTIGNTIYF.

This sequence joins TRBV4-2 and TRBJ1-2; perhaps TRBD1 as D (6 bases). The CDR3 has 18 amino acids. The V gene lost 1 base and the J gene lost 4 bases, with 22 bases spanning the gap. Germline-derived CDR1 and CDR2 are LGHNA and YNFKEQ. The DNA for the CDR3 is TGTGCCAGCAGCCAAGGATTGAGGGGGGTCAGTGGGTTCTATGGCTACACCTTC. Translated, it gives CASSQGLRGVSGFYGYTF.

This clone has just one count. The gene calls are TRBV4-3 and TRBJ2-7; D is unclear. The germline V and J ends were trimmed by 1 base and 6 bases, with 13 bases remaining between them. Per the germline V gene, CDR1 is LGHNA and CDR2 is YSLEER. The CDR3 is 14 residues long. CDR3 sequence: CASSQVHQESEQYF. The CDR3 DNA follows: TGCGCCAGCAGCCAAGTTCACCAGGAGAGCGAGCAGTACTTC.

The CDR3 loop reads CASSGRVRGGVTDTQYF. Here the CDR3 DNA reads TGTGCCAGCAGCGGGCGCGTGCGGGGGGGCGTCACAGATACGCAGTATTTT. This chain connects TRBV9 to TRBJ2-3; 9 bases are a match to TRBD2. The CDR3 has 17 residues. The germline V gene encodes CDR1 SGDLS and CDR2 YYNGEE. Trimming took 3 bases from V and 2 from J; bases not matched to a gene: 10.

V is TRBV5-4 and J is TRBJ2-2, with TRBD2 matching 16 bases. Unmatched junction bases numbered 6, after V lost 4 bases and J lost 3 bases. Germline lookup yields CDR1 SGHNT and CDR2 YYREEE (reference sequence). CDR3 size: 18 residues. DNA for the CDR3: TGTGCCAGCAGCAGGGGACTAGCGGGGGGGCGAGACACCGGGGAGCTGTTTTTT. The encoded protein is CASSRGLAGGRDTGELFF.

The V gene is TRBV5-4, the J gene TRBJ2-2; 11 positions agree with TRBD1. V shed 4 bases and J 0 bases; nucleotides not matched to a gene: 2. Germline V gene data show CDR1 as SGHNT and CDR2 as YYREEE (reference sequence). The CDR3 extends over 16 amino acids. CDR3 sequence reads: CASSRTGGANTGELFF. The CDR3 DNA reads as TGTGCCAGCAGCAGGACAGGGGGCGCGAACACCGGGGAGCTGTTTTTT. Drawing the rest from reference TRBV5-4 and TRBJ2-2, the complete variable domain is ETGVTQSPTHLIKTRGQQVTLRCSSQSGHNTVSWYQQALGQGPQFIFQYYREEENGRGNFPPRFSGLQFPNYSSELNVNALELDDSALYLCASSRTGGANTGELFFGEGSRLTVL.

This chain connects TRBV5-6 to TRBJ2-5, with 16 bases fitting TRBD2. V trimming: 5 bases; J trimming: 5 bases; junction bases outside the gene matches: 12. The CDR3 has 18 residues. CDR1 is SGHDT and CDR2 is YYEEEE in the germline V gene. CDR3 amino acids: CASSKPGLAGGLGETQYF. The CDR3, as DNA: TGTGCCAGCAGTAAACCGGGACTAGCGGGGGGGCTGGGCGAGACCCAGTACTTC.

V is TRBV2 and J is TRBJ1-5; the D is unclear. The CDR3 spans 14 residues. Deletions cut 1 base from V and 1 base from J, with 5 bases between. Germline CDR1 and CDR2: SNHLY and FYNNEI. Here the CDR3 DNA reads TGTGCCAGCAGTGAAGTCAGCAGCAATCAGCCCCAGCATTTT. It specifies CASSEVSSNQPQHF.

The chain couples TRBV5-8 to TRBJ2-7, with D perhaps matching TRBD1 (6 bases). Per germline, CDR1 SGHTS and CDR2 YDEGEE. Trimming pared 5 bases from V and 2 bases from J, leaving 11 bases between. CDR3 length equals 13 residues. CDR3 in DNA: TGTGCCAGCAGGTCCAGGGGAGCCTACGAGCAGTACTTC. Amino acid sequence: CASRSRGAYEQYF.

The V gene is TRBV6-4, the J gene TRBJ2-1; maybe TRBD1 (6 bases). Germline V gene lookup returns CDR1 MRHNA and CDR2 SNTAGT. The CDR3 has 14 amino acids. The V end lost 3 bases, the J end lost 4 bases, and 10 bases lay between the germline ends. The CDR3 nucleotides read TGTGCCAGCAGTGAACGGGACACTTACAATGAGCAGTTCTTC. Its protein is CASSERDTYNEQFF.

The CDR3 coding sequence is TGTGCCAGCGATGGACAGGGTAATAGCTACGAGCAGTACTTC. Translated: CASDGQGNSYEQYF. The chain combines TRBV28 with TRBJ2-7, with 8 bases aligning to TRBD1. The CDR3 has 14 residues. J gave up 3 bases and V 8 bases, and 9 bases lay outside the gene matches. Germline V gene lookup returns CDR1 MDHEN and CDR2 SYDVKM.

The V call is TRBV6-5, the J call TRBJ2-7; D is possibly TRBD1 (5 bases). This CDR3 is built from 11 residues. CDR1 is MNHEY and CDR2 is SVGAGI in the germline V gene. The V end lost 8 bases, the J end lost 3 bases, and 8 bases lay between the germline ends. The CDR3 coding sequence is TGTGCCAGCGGCAGGGACTACGAGCAGTACTTC. Its translation is CASGRDYEQYF.

V and J are TRBV2 and TRBJ1-2; 9 nucleotides align to TRBD1. J gave up 8 bases and V 4 bases, and 8 bases lay outside the gene matches. CDR1 is SNHLY, CDR2 FYNNEI, per germline. This CDR3 spans 14 amino acids. The CDR3 protein is CASSAGQGRYGYTF. The DNA for the CDR3 is TGTGCCAGCAGTGCCGGACAGGGGAGATACGGCTACACCTTC.

The gene calls are TRBV5-4 and TRBJ2-3; D not certain. CDR1 is SGHNT and CDR2 is YYREEE in the germline V gene (reference sequence). There are 15 residues in the CDR3. V dropped 2 bases and J dropped 5 bases, with 15 bases sitting between them. This CDR3 is CASSLGRQAGDTQYF. The CDR3 coding sequence is TGTGCCAGCAGCTTAGGGCGGCAGGCAGGAGATACGCAGTATTTT.